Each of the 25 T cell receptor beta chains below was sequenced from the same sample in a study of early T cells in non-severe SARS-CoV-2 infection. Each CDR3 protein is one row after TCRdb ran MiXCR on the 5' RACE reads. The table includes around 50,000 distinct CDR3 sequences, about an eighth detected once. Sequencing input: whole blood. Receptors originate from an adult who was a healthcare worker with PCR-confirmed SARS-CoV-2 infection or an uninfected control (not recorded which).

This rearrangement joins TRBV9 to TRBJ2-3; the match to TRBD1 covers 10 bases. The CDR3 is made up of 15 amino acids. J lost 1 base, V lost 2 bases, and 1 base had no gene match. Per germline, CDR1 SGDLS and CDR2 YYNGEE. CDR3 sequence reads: CASSVGTGGTDTQYF. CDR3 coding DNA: TGTGCCAGCAGCGTCGGGACAGGGGGCACAGATACGCAGTATTTT. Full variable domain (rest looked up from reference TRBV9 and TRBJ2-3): DSGVTQTPKHLITATGQRVTLRCSPRSGDLSVYWYQQSLDQGLQFLIQYYNGEERAKGNILERFSAQQFPDLHSELNLSSLELGDSALYFCASSVGTGGTDTQYFGPGTRLTVL.

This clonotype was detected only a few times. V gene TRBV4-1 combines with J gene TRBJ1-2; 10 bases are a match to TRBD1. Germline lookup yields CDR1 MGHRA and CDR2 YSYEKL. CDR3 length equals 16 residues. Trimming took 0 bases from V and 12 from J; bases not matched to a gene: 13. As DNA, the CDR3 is TGCGCCAGCAGCCAAGATCCGGCGCGAAGGACAGGGGGACACACCTTC. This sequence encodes CASSQDPARRTGGHTF.

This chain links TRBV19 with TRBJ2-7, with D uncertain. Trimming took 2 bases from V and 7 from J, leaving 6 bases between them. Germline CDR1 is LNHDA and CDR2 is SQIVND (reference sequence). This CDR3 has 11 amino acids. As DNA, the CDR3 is TGTGCCAGTAGTATATTTGGGGAGCAGTACTTC. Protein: CASSIFGEQYF.

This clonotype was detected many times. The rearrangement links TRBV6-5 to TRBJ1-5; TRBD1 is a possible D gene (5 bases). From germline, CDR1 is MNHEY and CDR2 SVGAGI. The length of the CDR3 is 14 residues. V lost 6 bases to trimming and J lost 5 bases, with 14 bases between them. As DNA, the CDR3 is TGTGCCAGCAGCCCCGGAACAGGCTATCAGCCCCAGCATTTT. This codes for CASSPGTGYQPQHF.

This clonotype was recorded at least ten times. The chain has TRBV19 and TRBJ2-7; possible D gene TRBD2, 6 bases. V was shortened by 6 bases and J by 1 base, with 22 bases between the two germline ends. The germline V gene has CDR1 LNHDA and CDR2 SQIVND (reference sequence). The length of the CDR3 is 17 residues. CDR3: CASSALRGPTISYEQYF. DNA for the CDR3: TGTGCCAGTAGCGCATTGCGGGGTCCCACGATTTCCTACGAGCAGTACTTC.

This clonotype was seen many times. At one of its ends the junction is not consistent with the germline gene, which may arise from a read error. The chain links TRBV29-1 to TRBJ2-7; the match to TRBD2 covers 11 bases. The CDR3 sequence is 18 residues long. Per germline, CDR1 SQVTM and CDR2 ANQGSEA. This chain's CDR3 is CSVGGGLAAHVGSYEQYF. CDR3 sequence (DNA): TGCAGCGTTGGAGGGGGACTAGCGGCTCATGTCGGATCCTACGAGCAATACTTC.

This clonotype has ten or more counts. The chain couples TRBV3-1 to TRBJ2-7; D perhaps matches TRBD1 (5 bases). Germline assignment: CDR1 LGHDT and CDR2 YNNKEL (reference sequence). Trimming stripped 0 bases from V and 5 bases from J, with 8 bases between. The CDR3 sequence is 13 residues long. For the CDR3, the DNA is TGTGCCAGCAGCCAAGACAGGGCACACGAGCAGTACTTC. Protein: CASSQDRAHEQYF.

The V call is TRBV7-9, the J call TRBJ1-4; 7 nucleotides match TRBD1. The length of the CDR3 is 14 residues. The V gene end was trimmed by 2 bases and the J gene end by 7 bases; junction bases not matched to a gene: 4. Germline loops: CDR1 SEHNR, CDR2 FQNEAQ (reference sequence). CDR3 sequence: CASSLTGVGEKLFF. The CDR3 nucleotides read TGTGCCAGCAGCTTAACAGGGGTTGGTGAAAAACTGTTTTTT. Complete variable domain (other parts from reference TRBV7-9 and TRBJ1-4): DTGVSQNPRHKITKRGQNVTFRCDPISEHNRLYWYRQTLGQGPEFLTYFQNEAQLEKSRLLSDRFSAERPKGSFSTLEIQRTEQGDSAMYLCASSLTGVGEKLFFGSGTQLSVL.

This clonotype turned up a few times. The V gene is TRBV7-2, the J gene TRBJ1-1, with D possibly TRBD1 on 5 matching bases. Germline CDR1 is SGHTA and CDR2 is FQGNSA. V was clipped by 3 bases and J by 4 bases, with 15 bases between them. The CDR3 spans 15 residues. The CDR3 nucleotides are TGTGCCAGCAGCTTTTCTGGGGGAGTGAGCACTGAAGCTTTCTTT. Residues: CASSFSGGVSTEAFF.

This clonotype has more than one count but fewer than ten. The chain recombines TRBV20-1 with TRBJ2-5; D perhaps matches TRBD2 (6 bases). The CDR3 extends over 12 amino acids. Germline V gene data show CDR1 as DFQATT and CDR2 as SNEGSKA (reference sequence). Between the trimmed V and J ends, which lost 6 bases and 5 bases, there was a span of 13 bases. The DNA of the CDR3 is TGCAGTGCCGCGACTAGGCGGGAGACCCAGTACTTC. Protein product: CSAATRRETQYF.

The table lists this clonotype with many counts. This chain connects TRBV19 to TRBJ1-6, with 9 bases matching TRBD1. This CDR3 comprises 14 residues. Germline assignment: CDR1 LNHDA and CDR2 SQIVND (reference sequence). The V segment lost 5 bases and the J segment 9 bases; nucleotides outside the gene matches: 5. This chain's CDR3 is CASSVQGAGSPLHF. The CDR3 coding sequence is TGTGCCAGTAGTGTACAGGGGGCCGGTTCACCCCTCCACTTT.

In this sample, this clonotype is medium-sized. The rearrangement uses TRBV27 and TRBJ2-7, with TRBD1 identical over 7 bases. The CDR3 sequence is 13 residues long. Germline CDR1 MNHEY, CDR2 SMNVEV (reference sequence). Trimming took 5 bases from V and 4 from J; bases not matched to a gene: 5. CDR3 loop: CASSPRQGYEQYF. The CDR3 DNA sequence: TGTGCCAGCAGTCCACGACAGGGTTACGAGCAGTACTTC.

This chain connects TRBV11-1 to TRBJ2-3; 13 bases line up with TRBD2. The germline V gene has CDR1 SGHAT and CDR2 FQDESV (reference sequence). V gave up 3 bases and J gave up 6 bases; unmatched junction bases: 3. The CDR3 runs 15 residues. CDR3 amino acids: CASSFTSGGDDTQYF. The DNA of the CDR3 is TGTGCCAGCAGCTTCACTAGCGGGGGGGACGATACGCAGTATTTT.

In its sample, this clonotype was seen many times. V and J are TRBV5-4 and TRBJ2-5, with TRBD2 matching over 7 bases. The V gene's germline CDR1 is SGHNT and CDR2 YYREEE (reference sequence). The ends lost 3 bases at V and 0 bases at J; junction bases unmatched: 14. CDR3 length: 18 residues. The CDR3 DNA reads TGTGCCAGCAGCTCGGGGCAGCGGGGAGAAGTTTACCAAGAGACCCAGTACTTC. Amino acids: CASSSGQRGEVYQETQYF.

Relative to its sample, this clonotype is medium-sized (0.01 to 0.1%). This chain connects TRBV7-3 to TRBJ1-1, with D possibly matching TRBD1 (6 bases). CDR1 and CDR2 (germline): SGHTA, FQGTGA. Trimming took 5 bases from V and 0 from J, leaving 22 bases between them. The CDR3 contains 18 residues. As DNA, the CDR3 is TGTGCCAGCAGCGCCCAGGACAGTATCCGGGTGATGAACACTGAAGCTTTCTTT. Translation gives CASSAQDSIRVMNTEAFF.

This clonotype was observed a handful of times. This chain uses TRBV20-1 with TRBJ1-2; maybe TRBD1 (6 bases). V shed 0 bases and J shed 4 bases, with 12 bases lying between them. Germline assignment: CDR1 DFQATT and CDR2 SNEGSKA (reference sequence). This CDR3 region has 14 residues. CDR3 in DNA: TGCAGTGCTAGAGAGACAGGCAACATCTATGGCTACACCTTC. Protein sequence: CSARETGNIYGYTF.

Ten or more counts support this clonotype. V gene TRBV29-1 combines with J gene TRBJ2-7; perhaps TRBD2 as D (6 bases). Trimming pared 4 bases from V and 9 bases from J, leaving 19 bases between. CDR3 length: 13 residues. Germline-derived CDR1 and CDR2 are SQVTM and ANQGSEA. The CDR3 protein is CSVVPEGAGRQYF. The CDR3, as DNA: TGCAGCGTTGTCCCGGAAGGGGCCGGGAGGCAGTACTTC.

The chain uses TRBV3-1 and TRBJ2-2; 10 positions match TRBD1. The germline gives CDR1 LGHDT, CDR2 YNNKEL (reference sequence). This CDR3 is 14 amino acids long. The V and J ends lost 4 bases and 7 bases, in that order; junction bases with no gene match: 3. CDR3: CASSPGQGVGELFF. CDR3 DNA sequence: TGTGCCAGCAGCCCCGGACAGGGGGTCGGGGAGCTGTTTTTT.

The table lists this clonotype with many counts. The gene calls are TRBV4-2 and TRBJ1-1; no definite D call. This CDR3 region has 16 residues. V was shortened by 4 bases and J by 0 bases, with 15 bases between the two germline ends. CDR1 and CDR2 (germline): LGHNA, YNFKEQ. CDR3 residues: CASSRYGPGVNTEAFF. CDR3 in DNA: TGTGCCAGCAGCCGTTACGGACCGGGAGTGAACACTGAAGCTTTCTTT.

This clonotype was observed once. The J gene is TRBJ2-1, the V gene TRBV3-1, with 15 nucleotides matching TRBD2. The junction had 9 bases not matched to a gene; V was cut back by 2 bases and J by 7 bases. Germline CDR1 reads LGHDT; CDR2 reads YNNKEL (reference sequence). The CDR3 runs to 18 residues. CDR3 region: CASSQFPRTSGGANEQFF. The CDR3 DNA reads TGTGCCAGCAGCCAATTTCCTAGGACTAGCGGGGGGGCGAATGAGCAGTTCTTC.

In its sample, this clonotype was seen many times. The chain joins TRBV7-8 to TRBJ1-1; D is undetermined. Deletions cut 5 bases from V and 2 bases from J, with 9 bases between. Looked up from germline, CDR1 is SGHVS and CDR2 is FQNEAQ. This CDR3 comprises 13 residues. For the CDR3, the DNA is TGTGCCAGCAGCATAAGGAGTAACACTGAAGCTTTCTTT. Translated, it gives CASSIRSNTEAFF.

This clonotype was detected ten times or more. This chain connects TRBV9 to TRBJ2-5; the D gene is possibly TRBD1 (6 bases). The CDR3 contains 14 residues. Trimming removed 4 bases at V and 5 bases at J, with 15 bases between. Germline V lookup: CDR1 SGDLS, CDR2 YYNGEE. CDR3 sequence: CASSPLTGGETQYF. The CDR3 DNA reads TGTGCCAGCAGCCCCCTGACAGGCGGGGAGACCCAGTACTTC.

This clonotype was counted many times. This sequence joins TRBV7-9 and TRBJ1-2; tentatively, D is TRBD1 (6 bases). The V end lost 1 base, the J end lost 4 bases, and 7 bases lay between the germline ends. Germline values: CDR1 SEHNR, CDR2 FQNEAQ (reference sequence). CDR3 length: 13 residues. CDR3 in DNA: TGTGCCAGCAGCTTAGGGGACATCTATGGCTACACCTTC. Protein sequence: CASSLGDIYGYTF.

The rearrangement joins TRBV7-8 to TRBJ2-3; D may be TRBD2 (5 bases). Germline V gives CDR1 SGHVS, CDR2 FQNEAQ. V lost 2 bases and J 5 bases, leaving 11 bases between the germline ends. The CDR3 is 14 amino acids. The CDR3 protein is CASSLSGIGDTQYF. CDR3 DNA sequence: TGTGCCAGCAGCTTATCGGGGATTGGAGATACGCAGTATTTT.

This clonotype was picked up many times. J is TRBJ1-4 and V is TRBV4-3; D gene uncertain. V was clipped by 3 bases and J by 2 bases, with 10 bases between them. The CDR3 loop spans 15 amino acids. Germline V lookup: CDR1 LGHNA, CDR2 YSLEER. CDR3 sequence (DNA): TGCGCCAGCAGCCAGGGCACATATACTAATGAAAAACTGTTTTTT. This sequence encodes CASSQGTYTNEKLFF.